This TCR beta chain emerged from a study of blood T cells in healthy people across ages (dated by TCRdb to 2015 to 2017). A note on the overall study: In model experiments, template switching captured about one uniquely barcoded TCR beta cDNA molecule for every two T cells. Age-related changes in TCR beta repertoire diversity were measured in the study by deep sequencing normalized with unique cDNA molecular identifiers. The donors were split into four age groups: young (average about 16 years), middle-aged (more than 35), aged (about 62) and long-lived (over 80). Donors of different ages were randomly distributed across sequencing lanes to avoid experimental bias. Two additional independent replicas of 1 million unique cDNA reads from the same blood draw were analyzed for two donors (one aged 18 to 30 and one aged 80 or older).

Study-level results and caveats: Conclusive comparison of naive and antigen-experienced compartments was prevented by the profiling of bulk unsorted PBMCs. Observed TCR beta diversity correlated strongly with the percentage of naive T cells measured by flow cytometry. Donor CMV infection status was unknown, potentially confounding age-related changes in expanded clonotypes. As age increased, observed TCR beta diversity per million T cells dropped in a roughly linear way, and a significant reduction was already evident by age 40. Compared with the aged group, the long-lived group had more naive CD4+ T cells, fewer expanded clones and increased TCR diversity, a pattern suggesting age selection. Estimates of total diversity based on one million sequenced T cells were considered lower bounds and underestimates.

The donors were roughly 40 Caucasian individuals from Russia, aged roughly 6 to 100 years, who were systemically healthy. Approximately 10 milliliters of peripheral blood were collected from each donor into EDTA-treated Vacutainer tubes. Ficoll-Paque density-gradient centrifugation was used to isolate PBMCs, with at least 6.5 million per sample. Trizol reagent was used to extract total RNA from PBMCs, with at least 5.5 micrograms per sample. For every donor, flow cytometry on a PBMC aliquot measured the percentage of naive CD45RAhigh/CD27high T cells. The library relied on 5' RACE. Sequencing used an Illumina HiSeq 2500. The second PCR ran for roughly 6 to 11 cycles and used a J-beta primer mix along with a sample-barcoded 5' primer. A template-switch 5' adaptor carrying 12 random nucleotides introduced a unique molecular identifier onto each TCR beta cDNA molecule. At least 3 million CDR3-containing paired-end reads were obtained from each sample. First-strand cDNA was synthesized from all RNA with the Mint cDNA synthesis kit, primed by a TRBC-specific oligonucleotide. After uracil-DNA glycosylase treatment, a first 18-cycle PCR used universal primers M1SS and BC2_uni_R on all cDNA. In the source study's methods: Each sample was normalized by randomly selecting 1 million high-quality reads, each carrying a distinct molecular identifier. Reads with shared molecular identifiers were discarded instead of being binned into consensus sequences. MiTCR, set to a Q25 quality threshold and the strictest error-elimination algorithm, was used for CDR3 identification, clonotype clustering and error correction. A nonparametric unseen species model with Euler transformation was used to estimate a lower bound on total TCR beta diversity. Using fastp trimming at Q25 and MiXCR clonotype assembly, TCRdb reanalyzed the public sequencing data and kept in-frame beta chains. Records with the same CDR3 protein are collapsed into one entry carrying the most frequent genes and DNA. The authors' filters were not applied to this entry. This sample has 700,000 to 900,000 distinct CDR3 sequences in its table, and about 53% of those were observed once. Jointly, the top ten make up approximately 40% of the sample.

This clonotype was counted a few times. Its antigen is not yet known. No quality values exist for individual bases; no much larger clone is one base distant. The CDR1 and CDR2 encoded by the germline V gene are SQVTM and ANQGSEA. Germline trimming amounts to 7 bases on V and 2 bases on J, with 5 as the count of junction bases outside the gene matches. From cysteine to phenylalanine, the CDR3 is 14 amino acids long. Of the read, only the CDR3 DNA is kept; its 42 bases are in frame from base 1. Sequenced material: blood. The V and J segments used are TRBV29-1 and TRBJ1-2; 12 bases in the middle match TRBD1. The receptor was isolated from a man at least 80 years old in good health. Read as DNA, the sequence is TGCAGCGGGGGACAGGGGGCAGTGAACTATGGCTACACCTTC. This gives the protein CSGGQGAVNYGYTF.